This TCR beta chain comes out of a study of CD8+CD57+ T cells in acquired aplastic anemia. Background on the study: Sorted cells (CD4+ and CD8+) yielded DNA amounts that averaged about 2.9 ug.

Both TCR beta VDJ combination and CDR3 sequence profiling were carried out. Genomic DNA was the template for this profiling. From the reads, TCRdb called clonotypes with MiXCR, one entry per CDR3 protein. The table has some 170,000 distinct CDR3 sequences, 35% to 55% seen once; the top ten hold approximately 1%. Study results and caveats: A set of around 30 CD8+ CDR3 sequences was shared between patients and controls, and these sequences appeared highly expressed in patients. A significant difference in CD8+ Simpson's diversity between patients and controls was not found.

This clonotype has a single count. The target antigen is unknown. Per the germline V gene, CDR1 is SNHLY and CDR2 is FYNNEI. Trimming pared 4 bases from V and 5 bases from J, leaving 20 bases between. The length of the CDR3 is 17 residues. The receptor was derived from a human donor in good health. V and J are TRBV2 and TRBJ1-4, with a tentative D call TRBD1 (5 bases). Sequenced material: sorted CD4+, CD8+, or CD8+CD57+ T cells (not recorded which) from PBMCs. In nucleotides, the CDR3 is TGTGCCAGCAGTGGAAAATCCGGGACGGCGGGGAATGAAAAACTGTTTTTT. It yields the protein CASSGKSGTAGNEKLFF.